This T cell receptor (beta chain) appears in the sequencing data of a study of brain T cells in children with intractable seizures. The study's findings and limits: Pre-surgery blood may have been undersampled, hiding some clones. HCMV serostatus was not known, and viral specificity came from CDR3 similarity only.

For this clone: The antigen remains undetermined.

This CDR3 region has 14 residues. Germline V gene lookup returns CDR1 SNHLY and CDR2 FYNNEI. V was cut by 5 bases and J by 8 bases, with 15 bases left in between. Method: immunoSEQ multiplex PCR; TCRdb's copy keeps in-frame clones and lacks some. The sample contains some 41,000 clones, 75% to 95% of which appear only once. The source material was peripheral blood, sampled at surgery. The chain combines TRBV2 with TRBJ1-4, with D perhaps TRBD1 (5 bases). The sequence came from a girl aged 2 to 9 with tuberous sclerosis and intractable seizures. The CDR3 here is CASSRARAGEKLFF. The CDR3 DNA is TGTGCCAGCAGTAGGGCCAGGGCCGGGGAAAAACTGTTTTTT.